This T cell receptor (beta chain) is drawn from a study of T-cell reconstitution after alpha-beta-depleted transplantation in children. The CDR3 length is 16 residues. V was clipped by 4 bases and J by 2 bases, with 14 bases between them. Ten or more counts support this clonotype. A library of TCRbeta sequences, prepared with unique molecular identifiers, was generated. TCRdb redid the calling of the PCR reads with MiXCR, one entry per CDR3 protein. Here the sample spans about 200,000 distinct CDR3 sequences, more than 14% being singletons. The V call is TRBV12-3 or TRBV12-4, the J call TRBJ1-4; maybe TRBD1 (6 bases). This sequence originates from a human donor who donated a stem cell graft to a child with acute lymphoblastic leukemia. Sequences were derived from PBMCs from the stem cell graft donor, sampled from the stem cell graft. The CDR3 reads CASSSLGGGTNEKLFF. CDR3 nucleotides: TGTGCCAGCAGTTCCCTTGGAGGGGGGACTAATGAAAAACTGTTTTTT.